This passage covers 26 T cell receptor beta chains from one sample sequenced in a study of blood T cell repertoires in COVID-19. Here immunoSEQ multiplex PCR was the method, and the copy in TCRdb shows in-frame clones only, minus some. Altogether 85,000 to 95,000 clones are present, about 78% being singletons, with the ten largest covering 14%. The sequenced sample was peripheral blood. These receptors all stem from a woman of 80 years or more with acute or convalescent COVID-19.

The sample holds a few counts of this clone. The rearrangement uses TRBV11-2 and TRBJ2-1; D might be TRBD2 (5 bases). V was clipped by 6 bases and J by 4 bases, with 19 bases between them. Germline CDR1 SGHAT, CDR2 FQNNGV. The CDR3 is 16 amino acids. In nucleotides, the CDR3 is TGTGCCAGCAGTTCAGTGCGGGCTAGCCGGTACAATGAGCAGTTCTTC. Amino acids: CASSSVRASRYNEQFF.

Note on this clone: This specimen includes other DNA sequences encoding the same CDR3. V gene TRBV20-1 combines with J gene TRBJ1-5; perhaps TRBD1 as D (5 bases). The CDR3 has 13 amino acids. In germline, CDR1 is DFQATT, CDR2 SNEGSKA (reference sequence). Trimming stripped 3 bases from V and 4 bases from J, with 10 bases between. CDR3 DNA: TGCAGTGCTAGTCTGGGGCCTAATCAGCCCCAGCATTTT. It translates to CSASLGPNQPQHF.

This chain links TRBV2 with TRBJ2-1, with D hard to call. CDR3 length equals 14 residues. Trimming pared 3 bases from V and 7 bases from J, leaving 13 bases between. In germline, CDR1 is SNHLY, CDR2 FYNNEI. CDR3 sequence reads: CASSELTRYNEQFF. The DNA for the CDR3 is TGTGCCAGCAGTGAGTTGACACGGTATAATGAGCAGTTCTTC.

This sequence joins TRBV7-9 and TRBJ1-6; TRBD1 matches at 7 bases. There are 14 residues in the CDR3. Germline trimming cut 8 bases from V and 6 bases from J; bases unmatched to any gene: 7. Germline CDR1 reads SEHNR; CDR2 reads FQNEAQ (reference sequence). The CDR3: CASSTTGANSPLHF. DNA for the CDR3: TGTGCCAGCTCCACCACAGGGGCTAATTCACCCCTCCACTTT.

The chain links TRBV6-2 or TRBV6-3 to TRBJ1-5; 10 positions match TRBD1. CDR1 and CDR2 from the germline V gene are MNHEY and SVGEGT. This CDR3 has 15 residues. V lost 7 bases, J lost 6 bases, and 9 bases stayed unmatched. CDR3 coding DNA: TGTGCCAGCACCCCCCAGGACAGGGGGATTCAGCCCCAGCATTTT. This codes for CASTPQDRGIQPQHF.

V is TRBV7-3 and J is TRBJ1-1; D is perhaps TRBD1 (5 bases). Deletions cut 5 bases from V and 8 bases from J, with 21 bases between. The CDR3 length is 15 residues. CDR1 and CDR2 (germline): SGHTA, FQGTGA. This chain's CDR3 is CASSPGGEPGGEAFF. The CDR3 DNA reads as TGTGCCAGCAGCCCCGGGGGAGAGCCGGGAGGGGAAGCTTTCTTT.

The gene calls are TRBV4-1 and TRBJ2-3, with 10 bases identical to TRBD2. The junction had 7 bases not matched to a gene; V was cut back by 3 bases and J by 7 bases. The germline V gene has CDR1 MGHRA and CDR2 YSYEKL. The CDR3 is 15 residues long. The CDR3: CASSQERGGKYTQYF. CDR3 bases: TGCGCCAGCAGCCAGGAGCGGGGGGGCAAATATACGCAGTATTTT.

This chain joins TRBV5-1 and TRBJ1-1; D gene unclear. Germline CDR1 is SGHRS and CDR2 is YFSETQ. V lost 4 bases, J lost 0 bases, and 10 bases lay in between. CDR3 length: 14 residues. DNA for the CDR3: TGCGCCAGCAGCATCTCCGGGGTGAACACTGAAGCTTTCTTT. This sequence encodes CASSISGVNTEAFF.

This chain connects TRBV5-1 to TRBJ1-1; the D gene is possibly TRBD1 (6 bases). The length of the CDR3 is 13 residues. Germline assignment: CDR1 SGHRS and CDR2 YFSETQ. V lost 0 bases, J lost 4 bases, and 7 bases lay in between. Here the CDR3 reads CASSLAGATEAFF. CDR3 bases: TGCGCCAGCAGCTTGGCAGGGGCCACTGAAGCTTTCTTT.

This rearrangement joins TRBV21-1 to TRBJ1-3. TRBV21-1 is a listed pseudogene. This CDR3 has 16 residues. The chain's CDR3 is CASSKAQEGLGNTIYF. The CDR3 coding sequence is TGTGCCAGCAGCAAAGCGCAGGAGGGGCTAGGAAACACCATATATTTT.

The chain joins TRBV9 to TRBJ2-2, with 8 bases matching TRBD2. The CDR3 is 18 amino acids. The germline V gene has CDR1 SGDLS and CDR2 YYNGEE. Unmatched junction bases numbered 13, after V lost 0 bases and J lost 6 bases. The CDR3 loop reads CASSVARSGGLFPGELFF. As DNA, the CDR3 is TGTGCCAGCAGCGTAGCTCGCAGCGGGGGCCTCTTTCCCGGGGAGCTGTTTTTT.

The chain combines TRBV18 with TRBJ2-1, with 8 bases matching TRBD2. With V trimmed by 4 bases and J by 8 bases, 1 base remained unmatched. The CDR3 is 12 amino acids. Germline V lookup: CDR1 KGHSH, CDR2 LQKENI. CDR3 sequence (DNA): TGTGCCAGCTCACAGACTAGCGATGAGCAGTTCTTC. Translating it yields CASSQTSDEQFF.

The V call is TRBV15, the J call TRBJ2-5, with 12 bases fitting TRBD2. Per the germline V gene, CDR1 is LNHNV and CDR2 is YYDKDF (reference sequence). CDR3 length equals 17 residues. V was pared by 0 bases and J by 7 bases, with 9 bases of the junction left unmatched. This CDR3 reads CATSRDKTSGGWRTQYF. The CDR3, as DNA: TGTGCCACCAGCAGAGATAAGACTAGCGGGGGATGGAGGACCCAGTACTTC.

This clone was recorded a few times. The chain couples TRBV10-3 to TRBJ1-2, with D perhaps TRBD1 (6 bases). Between the trimmed V and J ends, which lost 7 bases and 8 bases, there was a span of 20 bases. The CDR3 extends over 14 amino acids. Germline CDR1 ENHRY, CDR2 SYGVKD. The DNA for the CDR3 is TGTGCCATCACCCTTAACAGGGAGGGGAGCGGCTACACCTTC. Amino acids: CAITLNREGSGYTF.

This sequence joins TRBV6-5 and TRBJ2-7; no clear D gene. The V end was cut by 7 bases, the J end by 4 bases, with 11 bases between. The CDR3 spans 12 residues. Germline V gene sequence: CDR1 MNHEY, CDR2 SVGAGI. The CDR3 nucleotides are TGTGCCAGCACCCCCCAAGCGTACGAGCAGTACTTC. Amino acids: CASTPQAYEQYF.

The J gene is TRBJ1-2, the V gene TRBV2; 7 bases are a match to TRBD1. There are 13 residues in the CDR3. Germline CDR1 and CDR2: SNHLY and FYNNEI. V shed 10 bases and J 1 base; nucleotides not matched to a gene: 6. As DNA, the CDR3 is TGTGCCACTAAGAGGGACAGTAACTATGGCTACACCTTC. This sequence encodes CATKRDSNYGYTF.

The chain employs TRBV4-1 and TRBJ1-2, with D perhaps matching TRBD1 (5 bases). With 1 base removed from V and 8 bases from J, the gap between germline ends came to 14 bases. CDR1 is MGHRA, CDR2 YSYEKL, per germline. This CDR3 has 14 amino acids. CDR3 coding DNA: TGCGCCAGCAGCCAAGGCCACCCGGGGGGAGGCTACACCTTC. Translation gives CASSQGHPGGGYTF.

This clone occurred a few times. The chain is built from TRBV5-4 and TRBJ1-5; the D is unclear. The CDR3 has 13 amino acids. Per germline, CDR1 SGHNT and CDR2 YYREEE (reference sequence). Trimming took off 0 bases at V and 7 bases at J, with 8 bases between the two ends. CDR3 DNA: TGTGCCAGCAGCTTGGGTCGACAACAGCCCCAGCATTTT. This gives the protein CASSLGRQQPQHF.

A few counts support this clone. The chain combines TRBV28 with TRBJ1-2, with a tentative D call TRBD1 (5 bases). Germline assignment: CDR1 MDHEN and CDR2 SYDVKM. The CDR3 sequence is 13 residues long. Trimming shortened V by 6 bases and J by 6 bases, and 14 bases separated the two germline ends. CDR3 residues: CASSYLTADGYTF. Written as DNA, the CDR3 is TGTGCCAGCAGCTACCTGACAGCAGATGGCTACACCTTC.

The V call is TRBV5-1, the J call TRBJ1-1; D might be TRBD1 (5 bases). The CDR3 has 14 residues. Germline-derived CDR1 and CDR2 are SGHRS and YFSETQ. V shed 3 bases and J shed 4 bases, with 13 bases lying between them. The chain's CDR3 is CASSWGGGGTEAFF. The CDR3, as DNA: TGCGCCAGCAGCTGGGGCGGGGGTGGCACTGAAGCTTTCTTT.

V gene TRBV5-6 combines with J gene TRBJ1-5; unclear D gene. The V end lost 1 base, the J end lost 0 bases, and 11 bases lay between the germline ends. The length of the CDR3 is 16 residues. CDR1 is SGHDT, CDR2 YYEEEE, per germline. The CDR3 nucleotides are TGTGCCAGCAGCTTGATGGCAGGTTATAGCAATCAGCCCCAGCATTTT. Translated, it gives CASSLMAGYSNQPQHF.

The J gene is TRBJ2-7, the V gene TRBV7-2, with D uncertain. CDR3 length equals 12 residues. Germline CDR1 and CDR2: SGHTA and FQGNSA. V gave up 0 bases and J gave up 5 bases, with 5 bases separating them. CDR3 amino acids: CASSLAAHEQYF. CDR3 sequence (DNA): TGTGCCAGCAGCTTAGCGGCCCACGAGCAGTACTTC.

The chain employs TRBV20-1 and TRBJ1-2; TRBD1 matches 10 bases. The germline gives CDR1 DFQATT, CDR2 SNEGSKA (reference sequence). CDR3 length: 11 amino acids. The CDR3, as DNA: TGCAGCGCCGGGACAGGGGTTGGCTACACCTTC. Translating gives CSAGTGVGYTF.

The CDR3 DNA reads as TGTGCCAGCAGCTTAGATAGCGGGGCGCCTTATGAGCAGTTCTTC. Translating gives CASSLDSGAPYEQFF. The chain is built from TRBV7-2 and TRBJ2-1; 8 bases are shared with TRBD2. This CDR3 has 15 amino acids. Germline CDR1 is SGHTA and CDR2 is FQGNSA. Trimming removed 1 base from V and 8 bases from J; junction bases left unmatched: 7.

The rearrangement joins TRBV5-4 to TRBJ2-3, with D possibly TRBD1 on 5 matching bases. The CDR3 is 16 residues long. CDR1 and CDR2 (germline): SGHNT, YYREEE (reference sequence). Trimming cost V 5 bases and J 1 base, with 17 bases left between them. The CDR3 is CASRPQGFRGTDTQYF. The CDR3 coding sequence is TGTGCCAGCAGACCGCAGGGATTCCGGGGCACAGATACGCAGTATTTT.

The chain employs TRBV6-5 and TRBJ1-4; D possibly corresponds to TRBD1 (6 bases). Germline lookup yields CDR1 MNHEY and CDR2 SVGAGI. There are 14 residues in the CDR3. V was shortened by 2 bases and J by 8 bases, with 12 bases between the two germline ends. The CDR3 loop reads CASSYRQVGEKLFF. CDR3 bases: TGTGCCAGCAGTTACCGACAGGTGGGCGAAAAACTGTTTTTT.